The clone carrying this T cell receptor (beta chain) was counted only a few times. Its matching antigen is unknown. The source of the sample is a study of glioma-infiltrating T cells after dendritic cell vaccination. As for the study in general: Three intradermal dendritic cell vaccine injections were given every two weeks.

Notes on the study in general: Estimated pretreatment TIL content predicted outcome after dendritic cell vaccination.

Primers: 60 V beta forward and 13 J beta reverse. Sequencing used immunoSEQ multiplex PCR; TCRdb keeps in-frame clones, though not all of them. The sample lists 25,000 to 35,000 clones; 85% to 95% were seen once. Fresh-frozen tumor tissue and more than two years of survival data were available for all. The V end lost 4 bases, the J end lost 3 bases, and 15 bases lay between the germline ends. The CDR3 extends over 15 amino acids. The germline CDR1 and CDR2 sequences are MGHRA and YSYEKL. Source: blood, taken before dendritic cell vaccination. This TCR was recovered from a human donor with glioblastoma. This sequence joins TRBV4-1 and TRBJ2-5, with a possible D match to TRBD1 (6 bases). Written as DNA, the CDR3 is TGCGCCAGCAGCCGGGTACAGGGTAGGGAAGAGACCCAGTACTTC. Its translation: CASSRVQGREETQYF.